The entry that follows covers one T cell receptor (beta chain) sequence. Its specificity is not known. These data originate in a study of PD-1 blockade in classical Hodgkin lymphoma. Study conclusions and caveats: Newly diagnosed patients were said to have less baseline TCR diversity than healthy donors did. Although disease activity or prior therapy may be involved, causes of the repertoire differences remain undefined. Whoever responded completely had baseline diversity much like that seen in newly diagnosed patients.

The CDR3 is made up of 11 amino acids. V lost 0 bases, J lost 8 bases, and 3 bases lay in between. CDR1 and CDR2 (germline): SGHDT, YYEEEE. Following autologous stem cell transplantation, relapse occurred in every patient, and exposure to brentuximab vedotin varied. From thawed PBMCs, CD8+ T cells were isolated by magnetic negative selection. TCRdb keeps only in-frame clones here, not all; method: immunoSEQ multiplex PCR. The sample carries a few thousand clones, roughly 80% recorded once. Sequencing used CD8+ T cells from blood, obtained at baseline. This receptor was taken from a human donor with classical Hodgkin lymphoma. V is TRBV5-6 and J is TRBJ2-1; D gene uncertain. CDR3 nucleotides: TGTGCCAGCAGCTTGGGTCATGAGCAGTTCTTC. Protein sequence: CASSLGHEQFF. The full variable domain, in which reference TRBV5-6 and TRBJ2-1 provide the parts outside the CDR3, is DAGVTQSPTHLIKTRGQQVTLRCSPKSGHDTVSWYQQALGQGPQFIFQYYEEEERQRGNFPDRFSGHQFPNYSSELNVNALLLGDSALYLCASSLGHEQFFGPGTRLTVL.